Listed here are 7 T cell receptor beta chains from one sample, sequenced in a study of cytomegalovirus exposure and HLA in healthy donors (dated by TCRdb to 2015 to 2018). Library construction relied on the immunoSEQ multiplex PCR assay. For the multiplex PCR, a mixture combining 60 forward primers for TCR Vbeta segments and 13 reverse primers for TCR Jbeta segments was used. Imported from immuneACCESS, the table was reduced by TCRdb to in-frame sequences with V and J called. These copies leave out some clones; in studies compared against another copy, an unresolved V gene accounts for under half, and the cause of the remainder is not known. This sample has some 200,000 clones in its table, and roughly 84% of those were observed once. The top ten clonotypes cover roughly 0.7% of the sample. Sequencing used PBMCs. These receptors came from a boy under 10 years old in good health and CMV-seronegative.

The J gene is TRBJ2-1, the V gene TRBV19, with 8 nucleotides matching TRBD1. The germline V gene has CDR1 LNHDA and CDR2 SQIVND (reference sequence). The CDR3 has 12 amino acids. V was clipped by 6 bases and J by 9 bases; unmatched bases: 4. The CDR3 DNA follows: TGTGCCAGTAGACCACAGGGGGGTGAGCAGTTCTTC. Translated: CASRPQGGEQFF.

The V call is TRBV4-1, the J call TRBJ1-5; D is undetermined. The CDR3 has 15 residues. V was shortened by 3 bases and J by 1 base, with 10 bases between the two germline ends. Germline CDR1 is MGHRA and CDR2 is YSYEKL. The CDR3 is CASSHGRGSNQPQHF. In DNA form, the CDR3 reads TGCGCCAGCAGCCATGGACGGGGAAGCAATCAGCCCCAGCATTTT.

The V call is TRBV7-9, the J call TRBJ2-1, with a possible D match to TRBD2 (6 bases). CDR1 and CDR2 (germline): SEHNR, FQNEAQ (reference sequence). Trimming stripped 1 base from V and 9 bases from J, with 10 bases between. The CDR3 loop spans 13 amino acids. CDR3 in DNA: TGTGCCAGCAGCTTAGGACTAGACGGTGAGCAGTTCTTC. Translating gives CASSLGLDGEQFF.

This chain uses TRBV2 with TRBJ1-3, with D tentatively TRBD1 (6 bases). From germline, CDR1 is SNHLY and CDR2 FYNNEI. CDR3 length: 14 amino acids. Trimming left V 4 bases short and J 0 bases short, with 7 bases between. In nucleotides, the CDR3 is TGTGCCAGCAGTGGACAGGTCTCTGGAAACACCATATATTTT. It codes for CASSGQVSGNTIYF.

This clone appeared a few times. The chain uses TRBV6-6 and TRBJ1-5; D is undetermined. The CDR3 loop spans 16 amino acids. Germline CDR1 MNHNY, CDR2 SVGAGI (reference sequence). Trimming took off 0 bases at V and 0 bases at J, with 9 bases between the two ends. The CDR3 DNA reads as TGTGCCAGCAGTTACTCGACGGGGTATAGCAATCAGCCCCAGCATTTT. As protein: CASSYSTGYSNQPQHF.

This chain connects TRBV7-9 to TRBJ1-1; D not resolved. Germline V CDR1 and CDR2: SEHNR, FQNEAQ (reference sequence). CDR3 length: 13 amino acids. V was shortened by 5 bases and J by 3 bases, with 10 bases between the two germline ends. DNA for the CDR3: TGTGCCAGCAGCATCAACGGGGACACTGAAGCTTTCTTT. Translating gives CASSINGDTEAFF. The complete variable domain, with remaining parts taken from reference TRBV7-9 and TRBJ1-1, reads DTGVSQNPRHKITKRGQNVTFRCDPISEHNRLYWYRQTLGQGPEFLTYFQNEAQLEKSRLLSDRFSAERPKGSFSTLEIQRTEQGDSAMYLCASSINGDTEAFFGQGTRLTVV.

The chain couples TRBV9 to TRBJ1-2, with D possibly TRBD1 on 5 matching bases. Trimming took off 2 bases at V and 0 bases at J, with 20 bases between the two ends. CDR3 length: 18 amino acids. In germline, CDR1 is SGDLS, CDR2 YYNGEE. The CDR3 loop reads CASSVTAGVPITNYGYTF. CDR3 sequence (DNA): TGTGCCAGCAGCGTGACAGCCGGAGTGCCCATAACTAACTATGGCTACACCTTC.